The 11 T cell receptor beta chains below come from one sample, sequenced in a study of shared clonotypes between healthy human individuals. The naive CD8 fraction comprised CD45RO-negative cells positively selected for CCR7 and excluded terminally differentiated effector memory CD45RA+ cells. Measured with immunoSEQ multiplex PCR; TCRdb has only the in-frame clones, and not every one. The sample has around 2,000,000 clones, over 85% seen once; the top ten hold 1% to 1.3%. The specimen sequenced was naive CD8+ T cells sorted from blood. These receptors were collected from a man in his late teens or twenties in good health.

The rearrangement joins TRBV4-3 to TRBJ2-2; TRBD2 matches at 8 bases. Germline trimming cut 0 bases from V and 3 bases from J; bases unmatched to any gene: 9. Germline V CDR1 and CDR2: LGHNA, YSLEER. This CDR3 is built from 18 residues. CDR3 DNA: TGCGCCAGCAGCCAAGATCCACCCAGCGGGAGTTACACCGGGGAGCTGTTTTTT. It specifies CASSQDPPSGSYTGELFF.

The rearrangement uses TRBV7-9 and TRBJ2-1, with a possible D match to TRBD2 (6 bases). This CDR3 has 14 residues. Trimming took 1 base from V and 10 from J, leaving 14 bases between them. The germline gives CDR1 SEHNR, CDR2 FQNEAQ (reference sequence). The CDR3 coding sequence is TGTGCCAGCAGCTTAGGAGGGATGGCGGGAGAGCAGTTCTTC. It encodes CASSLGGMAGEQFF. Together with reference TRBV7-9 and TRBJ2-1, the CDR3 gives the full variable domain: DTGVSQNPRHKITKRGQNVTFRCDPISEHNRLYWYRQTLGQGPEFLTYFQNEAQLEKSRLLSDRFSAERPKGSFSTLEIQRTEQGDSAMYLCASSLGGMAGEQFFGPGTRLTVL.

This clone has a single count. The chain uses TRBV27 and TRBJ2-7; the match to TRBD1 covers 9 bases. Germline V gene sequence: CDR1 MNHEY, CDR2 SMNVEV (reference sequence). The CDR3 consists of 15 residues. V shed 1 base, J shed 5 bases, and the junction held 6 bases outside the gene matches. CDR3: CASSLLGQGTHEQYF. CDR3 nucleotide sequence: TGTGCCAGCAGTTTATTAGGACAGGGGACCCACGAGCAGTACTTC.

This clone has just one count. This chain links TRBV9 with TRBJ2-3; 10 bases match TRBD2. The CDR3 is 17 amino acids. J lost 2 bases, V lost 3 bases, and 9 bases had no gene match. Germline V gives CDR1 SGDLS, CDR2 YYNGEE. The CDR3 DNA reads as TGTGCCAGCAGCGGCCTAGCGGGGGACCTTTCCACAGATACGCAGTATTTT. This translates into CASSGLAGDLSTDTQYF.

Details on this clone: The same CDR3 can be traced to other DNA sequences in this sample. This chain uses TRBV28 with TRBJ1-1; D call uncertain. CDR3 length: 13 amino acids. V lost 3 bases to trimming and J lost 0 bases, with 5 bases between them. The V gene's germline CDR1 is MDHEN and CDR2 SYDVKM. CDR3 nucleotides: TGTGCCAGCAGTTTCCAGATGAACACTGAAGCTTTCTTT. It yields the protein CASSFQMNTEAFF.

CDR3 sequence reads: CASSLFGGRETQYF. The CDR3 nucleotides read TGTGCCAGCAGCTTATTTGGGGGTCGGGAGACCCAGTACTTC. The V gene is TRBV7-9, the J gene TRBJ2-5; tentatively, D is TRBD1 or TRBD2 (5 bases each). This CDR3 has 14 amino acids. The germline V and J ends were trimmed by 2 bases and 5 bases, with 12 bases remaining between them. Germline values: CDR1 SEHNR, CDR2 FQNEAQ (reference sequence). Full variable domain (rest looked up from reference TRBV7-9 and TRBJ2-5): DTGVSQNPRHKITKRGQNVTFRCDPISEHNRLYWYRQTLGQGPEFLTYFQNEAQLEKSRLLSDRFSAERPKGSFSTLEIQRTEQGDSAMYLCASSLFGGRETQYFGPGTRLLVL.

The chain combines TRBV30 with TRBJ2-1, with D unclear. The CDR3 has 14 residues. The V and J ends lost 5 bases and 4 bases respectively, with 15 bases between them. From germline, CDR1 is GTSNPN and CDR2 SVGIG (reference sequence). CDR3 amino acids: CAWGKRNSYNEQFF. CDR3 DNA sequence: TGTGCCTGGGGTAAAAGGAATTCTTACAATGAGCAGTTCTTC. Drawing the rest from reference TRBV30 and TRBJ2-1, the complete variable domain is SQTIHQWPATLVQPVGSPLSLECTVEGTSNPNLYWYRQAAGRGLQLLFYSVGIGQISSEVPQNLSASRPQDRQFILSSKKLLLSDSGFYLCAWGKRNSYNEQFFGPGTRLTVL.

V and J are TRBV4-1 and TRBJ1-2; D gene uncertain. This CDR3 is built from 16 residues. The germline V gene has CDR1 MGHRA and CDR2 YSYEKL. Trimming cost V 0 bases and J 1 base, with 12 bases left between them. The CDR3 nucleotides read TGCGCCAGCAGCCAAGATGGGGAGGGCTATAACTATGGCTACACCTTC. Residues: CASSQDGEGYNYGYTF.

This clone was observed a few times. The genes are TRBV25-1 and TRBJ1-2, with D tentatively TRBD1 (5 bases). The V and J ends lost 7 bases and 4 bases respectively, with 13 bases between them. The CDR3 length is 13 residues. Germline values: CDR1 MGHDK, CDR2 SYGVNS. The CDR3 DNA reads as TGTGCCAGCAAGGACACAGGAATCTATGGCTACACCTTC. This gives the protein CASKDTGIYGYTF.

The chain carries TRBV27 and TRBJ2-5; D tentatively reads TRBD1 or TRBD2 (5 bases each). CDR1 is MNHEY, CDR2 SMNVEV, per germline (reference sequence). The CDR3 is 14 amino acids. Trimming left V 0 bases short and J 7 bases short, with 12 bases between. The CDR3 spells CASSLSGDWVTQYF. As DNA, the CDR3 is TGTGCCAGCAGTTTATCGGGGGATTGGGTGACCCAGTACTTC.

This clone was seen only once. This sequence joins TRBV14 and TRBJ2-1; TRBD2 matches 7 bases. CDR1 and CDR2 (germline): SGHDN, FVKESK. The CDR3 consists of 14 residues. Losses at the gene ends were 6 bases for V and 2 bases for J; bases not matched to a gene: 4. The CDR3 loop is CASRISGTYNEQFF. In DNA, the CDR3 is TGTGCCAGCAGGATAAGCGGGACCTACAATGAGCAGTTCTTC.